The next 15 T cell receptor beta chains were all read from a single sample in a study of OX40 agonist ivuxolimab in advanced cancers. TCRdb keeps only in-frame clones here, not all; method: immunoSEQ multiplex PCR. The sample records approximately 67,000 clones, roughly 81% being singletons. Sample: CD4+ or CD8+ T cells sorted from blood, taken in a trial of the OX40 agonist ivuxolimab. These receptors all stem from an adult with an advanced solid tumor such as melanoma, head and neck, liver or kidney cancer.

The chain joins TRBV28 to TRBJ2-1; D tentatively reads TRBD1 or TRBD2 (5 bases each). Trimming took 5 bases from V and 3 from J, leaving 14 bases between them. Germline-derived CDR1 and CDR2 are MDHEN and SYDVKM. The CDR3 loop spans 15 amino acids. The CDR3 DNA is TGTGCCAGCAGTGTTGGGGGACCCATCTACAATGAGCAGTTCTTC. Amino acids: CASSVGGPIYNEQFF.

The CDR3 DNA reads as TGCGCCAGCAGCCAAGATACAGGATTCAACTATGGCTACACCTTC. Protein sequence: CASSQDTGFNYGYTF. The chain joins TRBV4-3 to TRBJ1-2, with D perhaps TRBD1 (5 bases). The germline V gene encodes CDR1 LGHNA and CDR2 YSLEER. This CDR3 has 15 residues. The V end was cut by 0 bases, the J end by 2 bases, with 10 bases between.

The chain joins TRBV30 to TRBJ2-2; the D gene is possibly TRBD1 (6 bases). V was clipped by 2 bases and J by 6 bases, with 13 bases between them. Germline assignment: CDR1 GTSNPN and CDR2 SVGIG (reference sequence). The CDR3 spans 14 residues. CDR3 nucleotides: TGTGCCTGGAGTAAAGAGGGGGTCGCCGGGGAGCTGTTTTTT. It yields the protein CAWSKEGVAGELFF.

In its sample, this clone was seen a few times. The CDR3 here is CASSATYNEQFF. CDR3 coding DNA: TGTGCCAGCAGTGCAACATACAATGAGCAGTTCTTC. This chain uses TRBV2 with TRBJ2-1; D call uncertain. Germline CDR1 and CDR2: SNHLY and FYNNEI. V gave up 4 bases and J gave up 4 bases, with 5 bases separating them. This CDR3 is built from 12 residues.

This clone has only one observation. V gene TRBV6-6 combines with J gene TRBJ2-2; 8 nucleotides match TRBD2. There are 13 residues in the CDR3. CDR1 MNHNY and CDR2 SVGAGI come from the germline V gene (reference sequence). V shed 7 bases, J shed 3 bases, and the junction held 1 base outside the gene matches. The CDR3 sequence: CASTAGDTGELFF. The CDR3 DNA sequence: TGTGCCAGCACAGCGGGAGACACCGGGGAGCTGTTTTTT.

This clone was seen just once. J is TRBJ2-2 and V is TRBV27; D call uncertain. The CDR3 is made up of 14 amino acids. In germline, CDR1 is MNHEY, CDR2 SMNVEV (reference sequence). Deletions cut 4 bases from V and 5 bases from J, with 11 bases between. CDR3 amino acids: CASSSPERTGELFF. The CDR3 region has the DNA TGTGCCAGCAGTTCCCCCGAAAGGACCGGGGAGCTGTTTTTT.

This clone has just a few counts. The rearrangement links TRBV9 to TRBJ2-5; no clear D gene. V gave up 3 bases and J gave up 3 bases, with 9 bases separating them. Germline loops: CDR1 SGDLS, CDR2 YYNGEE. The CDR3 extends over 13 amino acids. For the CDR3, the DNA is TGTGCCAGCAGCGAGGCGACCGAAGAGACCCAGTACTTC. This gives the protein CASSEATEETQYF.

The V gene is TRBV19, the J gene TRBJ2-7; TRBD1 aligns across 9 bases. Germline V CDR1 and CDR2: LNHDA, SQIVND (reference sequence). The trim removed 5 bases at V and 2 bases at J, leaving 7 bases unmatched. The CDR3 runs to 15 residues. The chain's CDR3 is CASSRGGTGTYEQYF. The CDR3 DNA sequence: TGTGCCAGTAGTCGGGGAGGGACAGGGACCTACGAGCAGTACTTC.

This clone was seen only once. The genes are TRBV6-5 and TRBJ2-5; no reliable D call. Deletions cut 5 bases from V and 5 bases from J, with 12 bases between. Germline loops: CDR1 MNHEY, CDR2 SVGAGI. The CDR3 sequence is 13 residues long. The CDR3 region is CASSGGPRETQYF. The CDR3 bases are TGTGCCAGCAGTGGTGGACCGAGGGAGACCCAGTACTTC.

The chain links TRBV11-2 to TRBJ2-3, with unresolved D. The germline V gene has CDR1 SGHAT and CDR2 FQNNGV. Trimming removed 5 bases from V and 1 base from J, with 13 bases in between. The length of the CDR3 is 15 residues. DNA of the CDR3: TGTGCCAGCAGCCTACAGTCGCCAGGCACAGATACGCAGTATTTT. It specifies CASSLQSPGTDTQYF.

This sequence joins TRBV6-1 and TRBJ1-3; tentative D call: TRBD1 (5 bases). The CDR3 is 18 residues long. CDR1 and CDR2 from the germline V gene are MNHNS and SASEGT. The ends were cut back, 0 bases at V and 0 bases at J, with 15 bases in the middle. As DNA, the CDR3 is TGTGCCAGCAGTGAAGCGCCGCACGGGGCAAGCTCTGGAAACACCATATATTTT. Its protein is CASSEAPHGASSGNTIYF.

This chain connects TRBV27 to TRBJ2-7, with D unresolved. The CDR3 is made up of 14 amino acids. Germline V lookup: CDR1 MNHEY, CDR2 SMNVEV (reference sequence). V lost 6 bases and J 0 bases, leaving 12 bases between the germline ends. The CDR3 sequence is CASRAAKHSYEQYF. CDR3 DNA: TGTGCCAGCAGGGCGGCGAAGCACTCCTACGAGCAGTACTTC.

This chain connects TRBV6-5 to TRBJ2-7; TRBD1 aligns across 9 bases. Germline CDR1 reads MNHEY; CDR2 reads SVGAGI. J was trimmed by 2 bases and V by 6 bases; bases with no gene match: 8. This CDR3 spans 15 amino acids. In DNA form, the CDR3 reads TGTGCCAGCAGGACCGGGACAGGGAAAACCTACGAGCAGTACTTC. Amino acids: CASRTGTGKTYEQYF.

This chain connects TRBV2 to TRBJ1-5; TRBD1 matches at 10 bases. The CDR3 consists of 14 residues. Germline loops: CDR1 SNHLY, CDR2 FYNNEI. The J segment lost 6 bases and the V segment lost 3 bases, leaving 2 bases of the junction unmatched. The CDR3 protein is CASSDGTGVQPQHF. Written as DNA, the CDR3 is TGTGCCAGCAGTGACGGGACAGGGGTTCAGCCCCAGCATTTT.

The CDR3 bases are TGTGCCAGTAGCCATAGGGGCCGGTACACTGAAGCTTTCTTT. It codes for CASSHRGRYTEAFF. The chain recombines TRBV19 with TRBJ1-1, with D perhaps matching TRBD1 (5 bases). Germline V gene data show CDR1 as LNHDA and CDR2 as SQIVND (reference sequence). The germline V and J ends were trimmed by 6 bases and 3 bases, with 14 bases remaining between them. The CDR3 length is 14 residues.